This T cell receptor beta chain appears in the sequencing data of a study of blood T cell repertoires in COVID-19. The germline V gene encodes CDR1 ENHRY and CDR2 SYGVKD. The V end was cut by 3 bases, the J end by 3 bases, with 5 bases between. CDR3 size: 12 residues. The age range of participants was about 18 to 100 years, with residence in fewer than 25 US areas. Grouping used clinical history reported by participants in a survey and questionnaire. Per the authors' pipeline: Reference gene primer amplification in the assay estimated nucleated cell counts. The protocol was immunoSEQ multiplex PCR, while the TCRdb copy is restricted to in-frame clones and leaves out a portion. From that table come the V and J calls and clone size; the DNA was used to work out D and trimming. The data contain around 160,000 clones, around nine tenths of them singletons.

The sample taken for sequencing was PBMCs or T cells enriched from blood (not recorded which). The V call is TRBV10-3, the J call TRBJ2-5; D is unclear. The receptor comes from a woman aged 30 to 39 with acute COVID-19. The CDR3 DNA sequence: TGTGCCATCAGTGATGCGGAAGAGACCCAGTACTTC. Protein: CAISDAEETQYF.